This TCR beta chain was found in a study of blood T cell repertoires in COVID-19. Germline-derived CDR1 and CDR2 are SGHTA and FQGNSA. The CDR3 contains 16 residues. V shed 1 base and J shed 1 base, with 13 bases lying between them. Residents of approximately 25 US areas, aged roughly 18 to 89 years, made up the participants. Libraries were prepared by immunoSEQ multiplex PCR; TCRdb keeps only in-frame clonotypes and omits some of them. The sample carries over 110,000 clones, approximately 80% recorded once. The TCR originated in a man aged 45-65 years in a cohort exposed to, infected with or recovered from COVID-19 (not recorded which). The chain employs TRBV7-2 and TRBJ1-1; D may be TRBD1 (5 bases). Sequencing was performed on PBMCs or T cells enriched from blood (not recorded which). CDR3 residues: CASSLVSRGSNTEAFF. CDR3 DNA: TGTGCCAGCAGCTTAGTTTCTCGGGGGTCGAACACTGAAGCTTTCTTT.